This T cell receptor (beta chain) was captured in a study of T-cell reconstitution after alpha-beta-depleted transplantation in children. Study results and limitations: Some patients' high day-60 TCRbeta diversity was traced to surviving recipient T cells and thymic progenitors. Several hundred expanded graft clones reportedly were the source of alpha-beta T cells about two months after transplant. Diversity and T-cell counts at one year after transplant derived mostly from new T cells.

This clonotype occurred many times. Its target is unknown. The germline V and J ends were trimmed by 4 bases and 4 bases, with 8 bases remaining between them. The CDR3 is 13 residues long. This sample's TCRbeta library carried unique molecular identifier barcodes. TCRdb re-called the PCR reads with MiXCR, one entry per CDR3 protein. The table lists about 290,000 distinct CDR3 sequences, around a tenth of them singletons, with just under 7.5% in the top ten. The receptor comes from a boy under two years old with acute myeloid leukemia, due to receive a stem cell transplant. The V call is TRBV12-3 or TRBV12-4, the J call TRBJ2-1, with D unclear. The specimen was PBMCs, collected before TCRalphabeta/CD19-depleted stem cell transplant. CDR3 bases: TGTGCCAGCAGTTCCGACACGTACAATGAGCAGTTCTTC. Translating gives CASSSDTYNEQFF.